The TCR beta chain under discussion was sequenced for a study of blood T cells in healthy people across ages. V lost 1 base, J lost 1 base, and 11 bases lay in between. The V gene's germline CDR1 is DFQATT and CDR2 SNEGSKA (reference sequence). The CDR3 extends over 15 amino acids. General study results and limits: Lack of knowledge of donor CMV status possibly confounded expanded clonotype changes.

A second PCR, run for about 7 to 11 cycles, used a sample-barcoded 5' primer plus a J-beta primer mix. Each cDNA molecule was tagged by a template-switch adaptor with 12 random nucleotides. TCRdb re-called the 5' RACE reads with MiXCR, one entry per CDR3 protein. Of roughly 830,000 distinct CDR3 sequences detected, 60% to 80% appear once; the ten largest clones hold roughly 25%. For this clonotype: Its antigen is not known.

For every donor, a draw yielded roughly 10 milliliters of peripheral blood. Sequenced: blood. The chain is built from TRBV20-1 and TRBJ2-1, with D hard to call. The TCR comes from a man aged 25 to 40 in good health. The CDR3 DNA sequence: TGCAGTGCTAGAGTCGGCCCAAGTTCCTACAATGAGCAGTTCTTC. This codes for CSARVGPSSYNEQFF.